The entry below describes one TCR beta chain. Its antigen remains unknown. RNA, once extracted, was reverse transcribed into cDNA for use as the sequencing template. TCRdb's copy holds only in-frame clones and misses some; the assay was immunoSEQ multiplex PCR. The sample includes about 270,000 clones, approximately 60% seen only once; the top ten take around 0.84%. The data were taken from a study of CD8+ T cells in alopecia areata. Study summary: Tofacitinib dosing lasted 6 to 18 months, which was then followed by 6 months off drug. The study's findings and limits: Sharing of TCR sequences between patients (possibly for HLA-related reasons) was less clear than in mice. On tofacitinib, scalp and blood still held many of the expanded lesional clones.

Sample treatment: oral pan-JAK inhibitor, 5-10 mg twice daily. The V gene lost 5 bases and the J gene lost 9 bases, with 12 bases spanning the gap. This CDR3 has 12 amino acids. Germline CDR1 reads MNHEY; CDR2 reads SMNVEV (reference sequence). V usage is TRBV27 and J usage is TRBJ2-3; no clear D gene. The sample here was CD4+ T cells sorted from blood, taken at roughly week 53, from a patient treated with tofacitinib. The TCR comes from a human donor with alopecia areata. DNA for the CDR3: TGTGCCAGCAGTGTAACGTCCGGCACGCAGTATTTT. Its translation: CASSVTSGTQYF.